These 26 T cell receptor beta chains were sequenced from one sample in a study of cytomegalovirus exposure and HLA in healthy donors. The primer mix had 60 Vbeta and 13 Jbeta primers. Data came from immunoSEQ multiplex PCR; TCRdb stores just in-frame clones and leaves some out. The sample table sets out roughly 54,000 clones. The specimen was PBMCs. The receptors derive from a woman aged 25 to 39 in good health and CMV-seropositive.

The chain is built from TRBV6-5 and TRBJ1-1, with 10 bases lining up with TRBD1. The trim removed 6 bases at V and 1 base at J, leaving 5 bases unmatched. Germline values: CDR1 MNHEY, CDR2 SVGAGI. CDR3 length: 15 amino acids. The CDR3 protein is CASSLGQGGNTEAFF. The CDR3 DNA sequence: TGTGCCAGCAGCCTCGGACAGGGGGGGAACACTGAAGCTTTCTTT.

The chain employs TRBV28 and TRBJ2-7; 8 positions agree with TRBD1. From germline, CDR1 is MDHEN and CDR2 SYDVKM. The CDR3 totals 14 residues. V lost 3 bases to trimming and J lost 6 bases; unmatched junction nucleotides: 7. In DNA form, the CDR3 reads TGTGCCAGCAGTTTTTCGGACAGGGAAGGCGAGCAGTACTTC. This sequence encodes CASSFSDREGEQYF.

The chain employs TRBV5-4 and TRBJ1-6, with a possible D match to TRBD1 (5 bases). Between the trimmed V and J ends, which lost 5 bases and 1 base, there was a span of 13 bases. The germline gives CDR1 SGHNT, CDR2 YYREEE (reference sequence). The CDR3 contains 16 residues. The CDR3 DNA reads TGTGCCAGCAGGGCCATGCAGGGATCCTATAATTCACCCCTCCACTTT. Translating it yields CASRAMQGSYNSPLHF.

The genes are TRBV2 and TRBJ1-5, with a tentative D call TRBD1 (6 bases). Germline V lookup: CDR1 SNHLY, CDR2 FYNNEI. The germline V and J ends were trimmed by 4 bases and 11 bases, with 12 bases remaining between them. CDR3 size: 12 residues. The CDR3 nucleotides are TGTGCCAGCAGTGGGGACACGTGGGCCCAGCATTTT. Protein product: CASSGDTWAQHF.

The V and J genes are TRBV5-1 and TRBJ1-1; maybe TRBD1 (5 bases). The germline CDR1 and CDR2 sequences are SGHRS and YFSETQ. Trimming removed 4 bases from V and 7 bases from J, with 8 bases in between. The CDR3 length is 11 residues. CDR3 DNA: TGCGCCAGCAGCCGGGGGGGTGAAGCTTTCTTT. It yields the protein CASSRGGEAFF.

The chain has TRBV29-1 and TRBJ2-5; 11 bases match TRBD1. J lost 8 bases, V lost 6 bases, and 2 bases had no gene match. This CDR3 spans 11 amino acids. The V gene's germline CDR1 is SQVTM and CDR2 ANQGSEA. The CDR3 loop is CSVGTGGTQYF. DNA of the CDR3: TGCAGCGTAGGGACAGGGGGAACCCAGTACTTC.

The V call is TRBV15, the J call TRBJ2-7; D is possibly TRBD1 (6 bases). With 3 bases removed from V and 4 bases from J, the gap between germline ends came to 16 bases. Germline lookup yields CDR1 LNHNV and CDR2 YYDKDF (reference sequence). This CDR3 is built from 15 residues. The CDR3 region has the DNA TGTGCCACCAGCAGGGATTGGACAGCGGAATACGAGCAGTACTTC. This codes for CATSRDWTAEYEQYF.

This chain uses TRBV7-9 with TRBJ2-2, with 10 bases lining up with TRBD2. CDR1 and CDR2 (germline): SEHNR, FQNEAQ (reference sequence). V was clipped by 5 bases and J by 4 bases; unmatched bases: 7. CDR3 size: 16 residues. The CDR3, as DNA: TGTGCCAGCAGCCCGCGGACTAGCGGATCCACCGGGGAGCTGTTTTTT. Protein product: CASSPRTSGSTGELFF.

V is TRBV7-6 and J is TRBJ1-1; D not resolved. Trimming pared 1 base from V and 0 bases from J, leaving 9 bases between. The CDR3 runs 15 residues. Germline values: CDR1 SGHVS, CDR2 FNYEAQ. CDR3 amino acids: CASSLGSGLNTEAFF. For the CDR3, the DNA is TGTGCCAGCAGCTTAGGGAGCGGACTGAACACTGAAGCTTTCTTT. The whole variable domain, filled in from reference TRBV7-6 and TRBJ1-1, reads GAGVSQSPRYKVTKRGQDVALRCDPISGHVSLYWYRQALGQGPEFLTYFNYEAQQDKSGLPNDRFSAERPEGSISTLTIQRTEQRDSAMYRCASSLGSGLNTEAFFGQGTRLTVV.

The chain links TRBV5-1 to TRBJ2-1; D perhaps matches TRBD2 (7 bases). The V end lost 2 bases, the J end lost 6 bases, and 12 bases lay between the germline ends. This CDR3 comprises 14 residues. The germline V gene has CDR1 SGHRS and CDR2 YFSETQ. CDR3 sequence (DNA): TGCGCCAGCAGCTTAATAGGGGGGGGCAATGAGCAGTTCTTC. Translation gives CASSLIGGGNEQFF.

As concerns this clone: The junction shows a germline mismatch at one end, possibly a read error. CDR3 loop: CASSKWNLLQGNQPQHF. The CDR3 bases are TGTGCCAGCAGCAAATGGAATTTACTACAGGGCAACCAGCCCCAGCATTTT. The rearrangement links TRBV7-9 to TRBJ1-5, with a weak D call TRBD1 (6 bases). The CDR3 is 17 amino acids. Germline lookup yields CDR1 SEHNR and CDR2 FQNEAQ (reference sequence). Complete variable domain (other parts from reference TRBV7-9 and TRBJ1-5): DTGVSQNPRHKITKRGQNVTFRCDPISEHNRLYWYRQTLGQGPEFLTYFQNEAQLEKSRLLSDRFSAERPKGSFSTLEIQRTEQGDSAMYLCASSKWNLLQGNQPQHFGDGTRLSIL.

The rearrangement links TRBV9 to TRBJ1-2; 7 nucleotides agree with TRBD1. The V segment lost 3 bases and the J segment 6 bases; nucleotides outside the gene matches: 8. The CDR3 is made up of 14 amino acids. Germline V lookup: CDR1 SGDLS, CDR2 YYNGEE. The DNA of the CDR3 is TGTGCCAGCAGCGCGGAACAGGGGAAAGATGGCTACACCTTC. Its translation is CASSAEQGKDGYTF.

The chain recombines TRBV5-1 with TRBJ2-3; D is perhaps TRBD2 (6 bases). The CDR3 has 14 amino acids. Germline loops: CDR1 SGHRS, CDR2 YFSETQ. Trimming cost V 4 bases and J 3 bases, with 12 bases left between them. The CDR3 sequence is CASSVSGNTDTQYF. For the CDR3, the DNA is TGCGCCAGCAGCGTTAGCGGAAATACAGATACGCAGTATTTT.

The CDR3 is CASSQLGLDEQYF. The CDR3 DNA reads as TGCGCCAGCAGCCAACTGGGACTAGACGAGCAGTACTTC. The chain joins TRBV4-1 to TRBJ2-7; 8 bases are shared with TRBD2. V lost 2 bases to trimming and J lost 5 bases; unmatched junction nucleotides: 2. From germline, CDR1 is MGHRA and CDR2 YSYEKL. This CDR3 region has 13 residues.

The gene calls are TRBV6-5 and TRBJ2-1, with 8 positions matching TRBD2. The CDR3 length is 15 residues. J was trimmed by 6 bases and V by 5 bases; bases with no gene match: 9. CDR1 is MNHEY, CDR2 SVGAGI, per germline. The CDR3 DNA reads TGTGCCAGCAGTACCCCGGGGGGGCAGGGCAATGAGCAGTTCTTC. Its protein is CASSTPGGQGNEQFF.

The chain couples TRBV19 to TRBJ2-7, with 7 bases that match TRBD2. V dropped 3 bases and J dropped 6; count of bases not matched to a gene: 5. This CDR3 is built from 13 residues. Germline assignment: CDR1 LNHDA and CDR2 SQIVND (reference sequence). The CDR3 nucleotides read TGTGCCAGTAGTATCGGACTAGTTCGCGAGCAGTACTTC. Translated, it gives CASSIGLVREQYF.

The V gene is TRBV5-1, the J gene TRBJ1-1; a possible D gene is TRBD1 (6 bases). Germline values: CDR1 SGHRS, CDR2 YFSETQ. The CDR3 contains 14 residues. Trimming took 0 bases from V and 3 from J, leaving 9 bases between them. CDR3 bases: TGCGCCAGCAGCTTGGAAGGGGGGGACACTGAAGCTTTCTTT. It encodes CASSLEGGDTEAFF.

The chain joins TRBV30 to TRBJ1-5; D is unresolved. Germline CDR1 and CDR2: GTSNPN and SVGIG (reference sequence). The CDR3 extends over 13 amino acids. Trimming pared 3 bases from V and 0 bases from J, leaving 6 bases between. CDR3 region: CAWSSGSNQPQHF. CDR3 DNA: TGTGCCTGGAGCTCGGGTAGCAATCAGCCCCAGCATTTT.

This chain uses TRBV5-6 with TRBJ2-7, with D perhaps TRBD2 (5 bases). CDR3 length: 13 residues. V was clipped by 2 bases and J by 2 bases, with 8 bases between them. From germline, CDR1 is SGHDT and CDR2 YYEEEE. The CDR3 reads CASSFSETYEQYF. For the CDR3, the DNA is TGTGCCAGCAGCTTTAGCGAGACCTACGAGCAGTACTTC. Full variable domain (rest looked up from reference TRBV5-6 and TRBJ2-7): DAGVTQSPTHLIKTRGQQVTLRCSPKSGHDTVSWYQQALGQGPQFIFQYYEEEERQRGNFPDRFSGHQFPNYSSELNVNALLLGDSALYLCASSFSETYEQYFGPGTRLTVT.

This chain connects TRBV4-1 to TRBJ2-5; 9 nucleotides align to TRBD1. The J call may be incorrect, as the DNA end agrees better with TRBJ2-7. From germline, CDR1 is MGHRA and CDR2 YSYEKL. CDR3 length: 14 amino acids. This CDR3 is CASSIRTGAYEQYF. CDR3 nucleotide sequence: TGCGCCAGCAGCATCCGGACAGGGGCCTACGAGCAGTACTTC.

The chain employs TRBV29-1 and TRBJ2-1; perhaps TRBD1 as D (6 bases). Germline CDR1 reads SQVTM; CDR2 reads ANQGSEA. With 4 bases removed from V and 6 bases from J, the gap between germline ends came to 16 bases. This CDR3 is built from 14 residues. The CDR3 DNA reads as TGCAGCGTTGGGGCGACCGGGACAATCAATGAGCAGTTCTTC. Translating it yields CSVGATGTINEQFF.

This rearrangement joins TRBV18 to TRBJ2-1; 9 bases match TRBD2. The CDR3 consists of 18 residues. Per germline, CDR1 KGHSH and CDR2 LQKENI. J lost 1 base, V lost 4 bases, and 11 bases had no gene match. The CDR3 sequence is CASSRSLAGVESYNEQFF. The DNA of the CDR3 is TGTGCCAGCTCACGATCCTTAGCGGGAGTCGAATCCTACAATGAGCAGTTCTTC.

The CDR3 here is CASSFGQSNTEAFF. DNA of the CDR3: TGTGCCAGCAGCTTTGGGCAGTCAAACACTGAAGCTTTCTTT. The chain uses TRBV7-9 and TRBJ1-1, with D unclear. V was trimmed by 3 bases and J by 2 bases, leaving 10 bases between them. This CDR3 spans 14 amino acids. In germline, CDR1 is SEHNR, CDR2 FQNEAQ (reference sequence).

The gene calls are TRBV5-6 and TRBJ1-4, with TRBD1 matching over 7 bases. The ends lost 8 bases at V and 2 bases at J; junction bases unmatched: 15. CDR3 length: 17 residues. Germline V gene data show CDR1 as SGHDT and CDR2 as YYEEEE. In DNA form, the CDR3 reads TGTGCCAGGAGAGGGACAGCCACCTCCTACACTAATGAAAAACTGTTTTTT. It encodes CARRGTATSYTNEKLFF.

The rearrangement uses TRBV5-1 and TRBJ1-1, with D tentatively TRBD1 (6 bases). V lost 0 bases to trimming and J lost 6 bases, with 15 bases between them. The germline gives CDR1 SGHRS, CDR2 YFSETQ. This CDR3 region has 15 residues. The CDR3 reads CASSLVLGGGAEAFF. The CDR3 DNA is TGCGCCAGCAGCTTGGTCCTGGGAGGGGGGGCTGAAGCTTTCTTT.

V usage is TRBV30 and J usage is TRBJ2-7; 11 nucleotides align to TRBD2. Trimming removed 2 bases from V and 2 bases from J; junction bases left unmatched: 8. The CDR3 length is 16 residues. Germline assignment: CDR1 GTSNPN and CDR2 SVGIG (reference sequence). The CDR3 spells CAWSKRLAGSTYEQYF. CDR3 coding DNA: TGTGCCTGGAGTAAGAGACTAGCGGGATCTACCTACGAGCAGTACTTC.